Each of the 29 T cell receptor beta chains below was sequenced from the same sample in a study of T cells in Graves' hyperthyroidism and ophthalmopathy. The source material, RNA transcripts, was used to amplify TCR beta CDR3 regions. HTBI primers were employed in a first-round RT-PCR of the TCR CDR3. TCRdb re-analysed the multiplex PCR reads in MiXCR, keeping a single row per CDR3 protein. The sample yields 530,000 or so distinct CDR3 sequences, about 43% seen once. The sequenced sample was peripheral blood or thyroid tissue (not recorded which). The receptor set was obtained from a woman younger than 30 with Graves' hyperthyroidism.

Remarks on this clonotype: Germline and junction disagree at one end, which may indicate a read error. V is TRBV7-6 and J is TRBJ2-5; a possible D gene is TRBD2 (6 bases). This CDR3 has 13 residues. Germline V gene data show CDR1 as SGHVS and CDR2 as FNYEAQ. For the CDR3, the DNA is TGTGCCAGCAGCTACAATCCGGGAGAGCCCCAGTACTTC. It translates to CASSYNPGEPQYF.

The CDR3 loop reads CSASPGGANVLTF. The DNA for the CDR3 is TGCAGTGCTAGTCCCGGCGGGGCCAACGTCCTGACTTTC. The chain carries TRBV20-1 and TRBJ2-6; D remains ambiguous. Germline assignment: CDR1 DFQATT and CDR2 SNEGSKA (reference sequence). Trimming cost V 3 bases and J 4 bases, with 7 bases left between them. The CDR3 totals 13 residues.

This clonotype has at least ten counts. At one of its ends the junction is not consistent with the germline gene, which may arise from a read error. V and J are TRBV5-1 and TRBJ2-5; TRBD2 matches at 8 bases. The CDR3 consists of 16 residues. CDR1 is SGHRS and CDR2 is YFSETQ in the germline V gene. This chain's CDR3 is CASSLGLAGLQETQYF. Written as DNA, the CDR3 is TGTGCCAGCAGTTTAGGCCTAGCGGGCTTACAAGAGACCCAGTACTTC.

This clonotype was seen ten or more times. This chain joins TRBV5-4 and TRBJ2-5, with TRBD2 identical over 13 bases. Germline assignment: CDR1 SGHNT and CDR2 YYREEE (reference sequence). V shed 0 bases and J 5 bases; nucleotides not matched to a gene: 7. The CDR3 covers 17 residues. The CDR3 sequence is CASSLATSGRAGETQYF. CDR3 in DNA: TGTGCCAGCAGCTTGGCTACTAGCGGGAGGGCGGGGGAGACCCAGTACTTC.

The chain joins TRBV2 to TRBJ2-7, with TRBD2 matching over 9 bases. The CDR3 extends over 16 amino acids. CDR1 and CDR2 (germline): SNHLY, FYNNEI. The J segment lost 0 bases and the V segment lost 5 bases, leaving 8 bases of the junction unmatched. CDR3 sequence reads: CASSLSLAGSSYEQYV. The DNA for the CDR3 is TGTGCCAGCAGTTTAAGCCTAGCGGGGAGCTCCTACGAGCAGTACGTC.

V and J are TRBV2 and TRBJ2-7; tentatively, D is TRBD1 or TRBD2 (5 bases each). Germline assignment: CDR1 SNHLY and CDR2 FYNNEI. The V end was cut by 8 bases, the J end by 0 bases, with 14 bases between. The length of the CDR3 is 14 residues. The CDR3: CASPPRGSSYEQYF. DNA of the CDR3: TGTGCCAGCCCGCCGAGGGGAAGCTCCTACGAGCAGTACTTC.

The V and J genes are TRBV7-3 and TRBJ2-1, with D perhaps being TRBD1 or TRBD2 (7 bases each). The CDR3 has 14 amino acids. Looked up from germline, CDR1 is SGHTA and CDR2 is FQGTGA. V lost 5 bases to trimming and J lost 7 bases, with 15 bases between them. CDR3: CASSSGTVGNEQFF. The CDR3 DNA reads TGTGCCAGCAGCAGCGGGACAGTTGGTAATGAGCAGTTCTTC.

This clonotype was recorded only once. The chain carries TRBV20-1 and TRBJ1-2; D ambiguous. The CDR3 covers 11 residues. Germline loops: CDR1 DFQATT, CDR2 SNEGSKA (reference sequence). The V and J ends lost 3 bases and 8 bases respectively, with 10 bases between them. CDR3 nucleotides: TGCAGTGCTAGGACACGGATGGGCTACACCTTC. Translated, it gives CSARTRMGYTF.

The CDR3 DNA follows: TGTGCCATCAGTGCGGGGGGCGAGCAGTACTTC. Translated: CAISAGGEQYF. The rearrangement links TRBV10-3 to TRBJ2-7; 7 nucleotides line up with TRBD2. V was pared by 4 bases and J by 6 bases, with 0 bases of the junction left unmatched. The CDR3 loop spans 11 amino acids. Germline V gene lookup returns CDR1 ENHRY and CDR2 SYGVKD.

The rearrangement uses TRBV15 and TRBJ2-3; D assignment may be TRBD1 or TRBD2 (5 bases each). Germline values: CDR1 LNHNV, CDR2 YYDKDF (reference sequence). Deletions cut 5 bases from V and 2 bases from J, with 17 bases between. CDR3 length equals 16 residues. The CDR3 is CATSALGEPATDTQYF. CDR3 sequence (DNA): TGTGCCACCAGCGCACTGGGGGAGCCTGCCACAGATACGCAGTATTTT.

The table lists this clonotype with many counts. The chain has TRBV29-1 and TRBJ2-7; TRBD2 agrees at 8 bases. The CDR3 extends over 20 amino acids. The V and J ends lost 7 bases and 3 bases, in that order; junction bases with no gene match: 29. Germline loops: CDR1 SQVTM, CDR2 ANQGSEA. This chain's CDR3 is CSAPSPGAWREVTPFYEQYF. The CDR3 DNA reads TGCAGCGCCCCCTCGCCAGGGGCCTGGCGGGAGGTCACTCCTTTCTACGAGCAGTACTTC.

This clonotype was found many times. The rearrangement joins TRBV7-2 to TRBJ2-7; D not resolved. Per the germline V gene, CDR1 is SGHTA and CDR2 is FQGNSA. The CDR3 contains 13 residues. V dropped 1 base and J dropped 10 bases, with 14 bases sitting between them. The CDR3 spells CASSLGQSSSQYF. In DNA, the CDR3 is TGTGCCAGCAGCTTAGGCCAGAGCAGCTCTCAGTACTTC.

A word on this clonotype: This likely comes from a read error, as the CDR3 has no conserved phenylalanine or tryptophan at its end. The chain combines TRBV7-2 with TRBJ2-5; no reliable D call. This CDR3 is built from 11 residues. The V gene's germline CDR1 is SGHTA and CDR2 FQGNSA. Trimming shortened V by 7 bases and J by 4 bases, and 7 bases separated the two germline ends. The CDR3 loop reads CASNFTETQYL. In DNA form, the CDR3 reads TGTGCCAGCAACTTTACAGAGACCCAGTACCTC.

There are many counts of this clonotype. The DNA for the CDR3 is TGTGCCAGCAGCCCGCTTGAGGGGAGAGAGACCCAGTACTTC. Protein product: CASSPLEGRETQYF. The chain has TRBV14 and TRBJ2-5; D assignment may be TRBD1 or TRBD2 (5 bases each). The CDR3 has 14 amino acids. Germline V lookup: CDR1 SGHDN, CDR2 FVKESK. Trimming left V 4 bases short and J 4 bases short, with 13 bases between.

About this clonotype itself: This CDR3 fails to terminate in the conserved phenylalanine or tryptophan, so it likely reflects a read error. The chain couples TRBV2 to TRBJ1-1; D may be TRBD1 (6 bases). This CDR3 has 14 amino acids. V shed 6 bases and J shed 1 base, with 12 bases lying between them. Germline V lookup: CDR1 SNHLY, CDR2 FYNNEI. The CDR3 DNA sequence: TGTGCCAGCAGACCGGGACAAACGAACACTGAAGCTTTCCTT. Protein sequence: CASRPGQTNTEAFL.

This clonotype was recorded once. The gene calls are TRBV19 and TRBJ2-1; D call uncertain. The CDR3 sequence is 12 residues long. The V end lost 4 bases, the J end lost 7 bases, and 8 bases lay between the germline ends. Germline CDR1 LNHDA, CDR2 SQIVND (reference sequence). The CDR3 coding sequence is TGTGCCAGTAGTACTCACTTGAATGAGCAGTTCTTC. It is translated as CASSTHLNEQFF.

This chain uses TRBV7-8 with TRBJ1-1; D is uncertain. V lost 1 base and J 5 bases, leaving 14 bases between the germline ends. In germline, CDR1 is SGHVS, CDR2 FQNEAQ. The length of the CDR3 is 15 residues. DNA of the CDR3: TGTGCCAGCAGCTTAGGTAGGGCCCCCGGTACTGAAGCTTTCTTT. Its protein is CASSLGRAPGTEAFF.

This clonotype was counted many times. The chain links TRBV27 to TRBJ2-7, with D unresolved. CDR1 and CDR2 from the germline V gene are MNHEY and SMNVEV (reference sequence). V was shortened by 0 bases and J by 6 bases, with 9 bases between the two germline ends. This CDR3 has 13 amino acids. This chain's CDR3 is CASSLSPASEQYF. The CDR3 nucleotides are TGTGCCAGCAGTTTATCCCCGGCCTCCGAGCAGTACTTC.

J is TRBJ2-7 and V is TRBV7-3; tentatively, D is TRBD1 or TRBD2 (5 bases each). The germline V gene has CDR1 SGHTA and CDR2 FQGTGA. The germline V and J ends were trimmed by 5 bases and 3 bases, with 17 bases remaining between them. This CDR3 has 15 amino acids. CDR3 nucleotide sequence: TGTGCCAGCAGCCAGCCCCGGGACGCGGGCTACGAGCAGTACTTC. It encodes CASSQPRDAGYEQYF.

This clonotype occurred many times. The gene calls are TRBV7-9 and TRBJ1-6; D is ambiguous. V lost 5 bases and J lost 10, with 15 bases in between. This CDR3 is 14 amino acids long. Germline CDR1 is SEHNR and CDR2 is FQNEAQ (reference sequence). The CDR3: CASSRLDSGSPLHF. The CDR3 DNA follows: TGTGCCAGCAGCCGACTAGACTCGGGGTCACCCCTCCACTTT.

This chain links TRBV25-1 with TRBJ2-7; D may be TRBD2 (5 bases). Per the germline V gene, CDR1 is MGHDK and CDR2 is SYGVNS. The CDR3 runs 13 residues. Trimming removed 8 bases at V and 4 bases at J, with 15 bases between. CDR3 coding DNA: TGTGCCAGCGGGAGTACCGGGCAGTACGAGCAGTACTTC. It translates to CASGSTGQYEQYF.

The gene calls are TRBV24-1 and TRBJ2-5; 9 nucleotides agree with TRBD1. With the DNA end fitting TRBJ2-1 better, the J assignment may be wrong. Germline V gene sequence: CDR1 KGHDR, CDR2 SFDVKD. CDR3 length: 15 residues. The CDR3 bases are TGTGCCACCAGTAAATCCGGGACAGGGTCCAATGAGCAGTTCTTC. Protein product: CATSKSGTGSNEQFF.

The chain recombines TRBV7-2 with TRBJ2-5; D tentatively fits TRBD1 or TRBD2 (5 bases each). The CDR3 totals 15 residues. The V and J ends lost 3 bases and 1 base respectively, with 12 bases between them. Germline CDR1 and CDR2: SGHTA and FQGNSA. CDR3 sequence reads: CASSFRAGSQETQYF. The CDR3 DNA reads as TGTGCCAGCAGCTTTAGGGCAGGGAGCCAAGAGACCCAGTACTTC.

To note about this clonotype: One end of the junction varies from germline; a read error may be responsible. The chain uses TRBV15 and TRBJ2-5; possibly TRBD1 or TRBD2 for D (5 bases each). Germline loops: CDR1 LNHNV, CDR2 YYDKDF (reference sequence). The CDR3 covers 16 residues. In nucleotides, the CDR3 is TGTGCCACCAGCAGAGCAGTTCTTAGGGACCAAGGGACCCAGTACTTC. This gives the protein CATSRAVLRDQGTQYF.

V usage is TRBV6-1 and J usage is TRBJ2-3, with 7 bases identical to TRBD2. Germline V gene lookup returns CDR1 MNHNS and CDR2 SASEGT. The CDR3 is 15 residues long. V trimming: 6 bases; J trimming: 4 bases; junction bases outside the gene matches: 10. The DNA of the CDR3 is TGTGCCAGCAGCACACTAGCGAGAGGGGCAGATACGCAGTATTTT. It translates to CASSTLARGADTQYF.

In the case of this clonotype: It may be a read error: a sequence one base away is much more abundant. The V call is TRBV6-1, the J call TRBJ2-7, with D perhaps TRBD2 (5 bases). There are 14 residues in the CDR3. Germline V CDR1 and CDR2: MNHNS, SASEGT. The CDR3 nucleotides read TGTGCCGGCAGCTCTCTGGGAGCCTCCTACGAGCAGTACTTC. This codes for CAGSSLGASYEQYF.

The chain combines TRBV29-1 with TRBJ2-6; no reliable D call. The CDR3 has 13 residues. The V gene's germline CDR1 is SQVTM and CDR2 ANQGSEA. Trimming removed 8 bases at V and 0 bases at J, with 8 bases between. CDR3: CSQDNSGANVLTF. CDR3 nucleotides: TGCAGCCAAGATAACTCTGGGGCCAACGTCCTGACTTTC.

The gene calls are TRBV24-1 and TRBJ2-6, with 10 bases fitting TRBD2. Germline values: CDR1 KGHDR, CDR2 SFDVKD. Germline trimming cut 0 bases from V and 2 bases from J; bases unmatched to any gene: 6. The CDR3 has 19 residues. The CDR3 here is CATSDLWLAGVTGANVLTF. In nucleotides, the CDR3 is TGTGCCACCAGTGATTTGTGGCTAGCGGGAGTCACTGGGGCCAACGTCCTGACTTTC.

This clonotype was seen a single time. This sequence joins TRBV7-9 and TRBJ1-1; D unclear. The CDR3 runs to 11 residues. Per germline, CDR1 SEHNR and CDR2 FQNEAQ (reference sequence). V lost 0 bases to trimming and J lost 10 bases, with 6 bases between them. The CDR3 nucleotides read TGTGCCAGCAGCTTAGCAGGTCCAGCTTTCTTT. Translated, it gives CASSLAGPAFF.